These T cell receptor beta chains were read from a single sample in a study of cytomegalovirus exposure and HLA in healthy donors. Repertoires were generated with immunoSEQ multiplex PCR, while TCRdb's copy carries only in-frame clones and drops some. The profile shows tens of thousands of clones, roughly 95% of them singletons. Sequenced material: PBMCs. The receptors shown here come from a woman under 30 in good health and CMV-seropositive. The CDR3 runs from the conserved cysteine through the conserved F or W. Fields, in order: CDR3 protein, CDR3 DNA, V gene, clone size, J gene, D gene. D genes are given only for firm matches. Not all rows give a size; the values are once, few, many and, for expanded clones, a class.

CDR3: CASRGGTHQETQYF
DNA: TGCGCCAGCAGGGGGGGGACTCACCAAGAGACCCAGTACTTC
V: TRBV10-2
size: NA
J: TRBJ2-5
D: TRBD2

CDR3: CASSYLRGTYEQYF
DNA: TGTGCCAGCAGCTATCTCCGGGGGACCTACGAGCAGTACTTC
V: TRBV5-6
size: NA
J: TRBJ2-7
D: NA

CDR3: CAWSGIRDRGRTDTQYF
DNA: TGTGCCTGGAGTGGAATCCGGGACAGGGGGCGCACAGATACGCAGTATTTT
V: TRBV30
size: NA
J: TRBJ2-3
D: TRBD1

CDR3: CASSPMTSGGPYEQYF
DNA: TGTGCCAGTAGTCCCATGACTAGCGGGGGCCCCTACGAGCAGTACTTC
V: TRBV19
size: NA
J: TRBJ2-7
D: TRBD2

CDR3: CASSHSIAGTTDTQYF
DNA: TGTGCCAGCAGCCATTCCATAGCGGGTACAACAGATACGCAGTATTTT
V: TRBV28
size: NA
J: TRBJ2-3
D: TRBD2

CDR3: CASSQPWTRSSYNEQFF
DNA: TGCGCCAGCAGCCAACCTTGGACTAGGAGCTCCTACAATGAGCAGTTCTTC
V: TRBV4-1
size: NA
J: TRBJ2-1
D: TRBD2

CDR3: CASNFGGSGNTIYF
DNA: TGTGCCAGCAACTTCGGGGGCTCTGGAAACACCATATATTTT
V: TRBV6-6
size: NA
J: TRBJ1-3
D: NA

CDR3: CASSTGTDYGYTF
DNA: TGTGCCAGCTCGACCGGGACAGATTATGGCTACACCTTC
V: TRBV18
size: NA
J: TRBJ1-2
D: TRBD1

CDR3: CASSLGVNRHQETQYF
DNA: TGTGCCAGCAGCTTGGGGGTGAACAGACATCAAGAGACCCAGTACTTC
V: TRBV5-8
size: NA
J: TRBJ2-5
D: NA

CDR3: CASSQSGSAVREQFF
DNA: TGTGCCAGCAGTCAGAGCGGGAGCGCCGTAAGGGAGCAGTTCTTC
V: TRBV28
size: NA
J: TRBJ2-1
D: TRBD2

CDR3: CASSSYRGPTGNTIYF
DNA: TGCGCCAGCAGCTCTTACAGGGGGCCCACTGGAAACACCATATATTTT
V: TRBV4-3
size: NA
J: TRBJ1-3
D: TRBD1

CDR3: CASSVGPDNLAKNIQYF
DNA: TGTGCCAGCAGCGTAGGTCCTGACAATCTAGCCAAAAACATTCAGTACTTC
V: TRBV9
size: once
J: TRBJ2-4
D: NA

CDR3: CASSDSTGSYNEQFF
DNA: TGTGCCAGCAGTGACTCGACAGGCTCCTACAATGAGCAGTTCTTC
V: TRBV6-4
size: NA
J: TRBJ2-1
D: NA

CDR3: CASSLGPLQPQHF
DNA: TGTGCCAGCAGCTTGGGGCCGCTTCAGCCCCAGCATTTT
V: TRBV5-5
size: NA
J: TRBJ1-5
D: NA

CDR3: CASSIPRDRGRTGELFF
DNA: TGTGCCAGTAGTATTCCTCGGGACAGGGGGCGAACCGGGGAGCTGTTTTTT
V: TRBV19
size: NA
J: TRBJ2-2
D: TRBD1

CDR3: CASSLATGWAGGAGQPQHF
DNA: TGTGCCAGCAGTTTGGCCACTGGTTGGGCAGGGGGCGCGGGTCAGCCCCAGCATTTT
V: TRBV28
size: NA
J: TRBJ1-5
D: TRBD1

CDR3: CASSKGQDTGELFF
DNA: TGTGCCAGCAGCAAGGGACAGGACACCGGGGAGCTGTTTTTT
V: TRBV5-4
size: NA
J: TRBJ2-2
D: TRBD1

CDR3: CAWSLTNEKLFF
DNA: TGTGCCTGGAGTCTTACTAATGAAAAACTGTTTTTT
V: TRBV30
size: NA
J: TRBJ1-4
D: NA

CDR3: CASSQSDRGGEQYF
DNA: TGTGCCAGCAGCCAATCGGACAGGGGGGGAGAGCAGTACTTC
V: TRBV16
size: NA
J: TRBJ2-7
D: TRBD1

CDR3: CASSTDRITYEQYF
DNA: TGTGCCAGCAGTACGGACAGGATTACCTACGAGCAGTACTTC
V: TRBV6-1
size: NA
J: TRBJ2-7
D: TRBD1

CDR3: CASSPGGTDTQYF
DNA: TGTGCCAGCAGCCCGGGGGGCACAGATACGCAGTATTTT
V: TRBV5-4
size: NA
J: TRBJ2-3
D: NA

CDR3: CASSPQGFNEKLFF
DNA: TGTGCCAGCAGTCCACAGGGATTTAATGAAAAACTGTTTTTT
V: TRBV28
size: NA
J: TRBJ1-4
D: NA

CDR3: CASSLVGTGPNEKLFF
DNA: TGTGCCAGCAGCTTAGTTGGGACAGGGCCTAATGAAAAACTGTTTTTT
V: TRBV7-2
size: NA
J: TRBJ1-4
D: TRBD1

CDR3: CASSAVNTEAFF
DNA: TGTGCCAGCAGTGCGGTGAACACTGAAGCTTTCTTT
V: TRBV25-1
size: NA
J: TRBJ1-1
D: NA

CDR3: CAINHRQDQETQYF
DNA: TGTGCCATCAACCACAGACAGGACCAAGAGACCCAGTACTTC
V: TRBV10-3
size: NA
J: TRBJ2-5
D: NA

CDR3: CASSGTVMNTEAFF
DNA: TGTGCCAGCAGCGGGACAGTCATGAACACTGAAGCTTTCTTT
V: TRBV2
size: NA
J: TRBJ1-1
D: TRBD1

CDR3: CASSGQGQESGTQYF
DNA: TGCGCCAGCAGCGGGCAAGGACAGGAGTCAGGTACGCAGTATTTT
V: TRBV4-1
size: NA
J: TRBJ2-3
D: TRBD1

CDR3: CASSPRTGGTDTQYF
DNA: TGTGCCAGCAGTCCCCGGACAGGGGGGACAGATACGCAGTATTTT
V: TRBV2
size: NA
J: TRBJ2-3
D: TRBD1